The T cell receptor beta chain described here comes from a study of PD-1 blockade in classical Hodgkin lymphoma. General study points: Reported findings placed baseline TCR diversity lower in newly diagnosed patients (compared with healthy donors).

Sequencing was performed with immunoSEQ multiplex PCR; in TCRdb, only in-frame clones are kept and a portion is missing. The sample consists of 20,000 to 30,000 clones, more than 80% of them appearing once. This CDR3 spans 18 amino acids. The ends lost 3 bases at V and 1 base at J; junction bases unmatched: 5. Germline loops: CDR1 SGHRS, CDR2 YFSETQ. Notes on this clone: Its antigen is currently unknown.

The time point denotes: newly diagnosed, previously untreated cHL patient sample. Thawed PBMCs underwent magnetic negative selection to yield purified CD4+ T cells. The chain carries TRBV5-1 and TRBJ2-2, with TRBD2 matching 14 bases. The sample was CD4+ T cells from blood. The source of this sequence is a human donor with classical Hodgkin lymphoma. The CDR3 region is CASSSRTSGGLNTGELFF. The CDR3 coding sequence is TGCGCCAGCAGCTCTCGGACTAGCGGGGGGCTGAACACCGGGGAGCTGTTTTTT. The whole variable domain, remainder taken from reference TRBV5-1 and TRBJ2-2, is KAGVTQTPRYLIKTRGQQVTLSCSPISGHRSVSWYQQTPGQGLQFLFEYFSETQRNKGNFPGRFSGRQFSNSRSEMNVSTLELGDSALYLCASSSRTSGGLNTGELFFGEGSRLTVL.